This TCR beta chain comes out of a study of response to subunit inactivated influenza vaccine. Study outcomes and limitations: New T cells are recruited in small numbers by each seasonal influenza vaccination, according to the authors' suggestion.

This clonotype showed up many times. As yet, its antigen is unknown. The CDR3 loop spans 12 amino acids. Trimming cost V 3 bases and J 6 bases; bases outside gene matches: 1. MiXCR was run by TCRdb on the RT-PCR reads, yielding one entry per CDR3 protein. The sample holds more than 200,000 distinct CDR3 sequences, more than 9% seen once. V usage is TRBV12-3 or TRBV12-4 and J usage is TRBJ1-1; 7 positions agree with TRBD1. Sequences were derived from non-naive T cells sorted from PBMCs, sampled less than 15 days before vaccination. This TCR was sampled from a man aged 50 or older who received an inactivated influenza vaccine. The CDR3 loop is CASSLTGSEAFF. CDR3 DNA sequence: TGTGCCAGCAGTTTGACAGGGTCTGAAGCTTTCTTT.